The clone carrying this TCR beta chain was detected once. Controls were age- and sex-matched healthy donors. This entry belongs to a study of CD8 T cells in Susac syndrome. When the RNA was reverse transcribed, random hexamers were used with an input of roughly 0.45 to 1 ug. Coverage of TCR beta CDR3 amplification by immunoSEQ multiplex PCR extended to 54 Vbeta and 13 Jbeta. TCRdb processed the immunoSEQ multiplex PCR reads anew with MiXCR; each CDR3 protein has one entry. The repertoire consists of about 200,000 distinct CDR3 sequences, with 85% to 95% occurring once and the leading ten covering about 0.095%. Sequencing was carried out using CD4+ T cells from PBMCs. This TCR was sampled from a human donor in good health.

The CDR3 sequence: CASSLVSRRETQYF. The DNA for the CDR3 is TGTGCCAGCAGTTTAGTGAGCCGGCGAGAGACCCAGTACTTC. V gene TRBV28 combines with J gene TRBJ2-5, with unresolved D. Trimming stripped 2 bases from V and 4 bases from J, with 11 bases between. CDR1 is MDHEN and CDR2 is SYDVKM in the germline V gene. The CDR3 is 14 amino acids. Full variable domain (outside the CDR3, taken from reference TRBV28 and TRBJ2-5): DVKVTQSSRYLVKRTGEKVFLECVQDMDHENMFWYRQDPGLGLRLIYFSYDVKMKEKGDIPEGYSVSREKKERFSLILESASTNQTSMYLCASSLVSRRETQYFGPGTRLLVL.